Presented here are 3 T cell receptor beta chains from one specimen sequenced in a study of shared clonotypes between healthy human individuals. The method was immunoSEQ multiplex PCR; TCRdb's version includes in-frame clones alone and lacks a portion of them. The sample shows 2 million or so clones, roughly 96% of them seen only once. Input material: naive CD4+ T cells sorted from blood. Subset in this sample: CD45RA+ positively selected. These receptors all stem from a man aged 18 to 30 in good health.

CDR3 region: CASSLHRVEEKLFF. CDR3 DNA: TGTGCCAGCAGCTTACACAGGGTTGAAGAAAAACTGTTTTTT. The chain carries TRBV5-6 and TRBJ1-4; tentatively, D is TRBD1 (6 bases). Germline CDR1 is SGHDT and CDR2 is YYEEEE. With 2 bases removed from V and 8 bases from J, the gap between germline ends came to 13 bases. This CDR3 has 14 amino acids.

This clone was seen a single time. The chain recombines TRBV5-1 with TRBJ1-2; D remains ambiguous. Trimming stripped 4 bases from V and 4 bases from J, with 11 bases between. The CDR3 runs to 13 residues. Germline CDR1 is SGHRS and CDR2 is YFSETQ. CDR3 DNA sequence: TGCGCCAGCAGCGTCGGGGAAGGCTATGGCTACACCTTC. It specifies CASSVGEGYGYTF.

This sequence joins TRBV6-5 and TRBJ2-5; no firm D call. This CDR3 contains 13 residues. The V end was cut by 4 bases, the J end by 5 bases, with 11 bases between. Germline V gene sequence: CDR1 MNHEY, CDR2 SVGAGI. The CDR3 here is CASSWFLGETQYF. As DNA, the CDR3 is TGTGCCAGCAGTTGGTTTCTGGGGGAGACCCAGTACTTC.